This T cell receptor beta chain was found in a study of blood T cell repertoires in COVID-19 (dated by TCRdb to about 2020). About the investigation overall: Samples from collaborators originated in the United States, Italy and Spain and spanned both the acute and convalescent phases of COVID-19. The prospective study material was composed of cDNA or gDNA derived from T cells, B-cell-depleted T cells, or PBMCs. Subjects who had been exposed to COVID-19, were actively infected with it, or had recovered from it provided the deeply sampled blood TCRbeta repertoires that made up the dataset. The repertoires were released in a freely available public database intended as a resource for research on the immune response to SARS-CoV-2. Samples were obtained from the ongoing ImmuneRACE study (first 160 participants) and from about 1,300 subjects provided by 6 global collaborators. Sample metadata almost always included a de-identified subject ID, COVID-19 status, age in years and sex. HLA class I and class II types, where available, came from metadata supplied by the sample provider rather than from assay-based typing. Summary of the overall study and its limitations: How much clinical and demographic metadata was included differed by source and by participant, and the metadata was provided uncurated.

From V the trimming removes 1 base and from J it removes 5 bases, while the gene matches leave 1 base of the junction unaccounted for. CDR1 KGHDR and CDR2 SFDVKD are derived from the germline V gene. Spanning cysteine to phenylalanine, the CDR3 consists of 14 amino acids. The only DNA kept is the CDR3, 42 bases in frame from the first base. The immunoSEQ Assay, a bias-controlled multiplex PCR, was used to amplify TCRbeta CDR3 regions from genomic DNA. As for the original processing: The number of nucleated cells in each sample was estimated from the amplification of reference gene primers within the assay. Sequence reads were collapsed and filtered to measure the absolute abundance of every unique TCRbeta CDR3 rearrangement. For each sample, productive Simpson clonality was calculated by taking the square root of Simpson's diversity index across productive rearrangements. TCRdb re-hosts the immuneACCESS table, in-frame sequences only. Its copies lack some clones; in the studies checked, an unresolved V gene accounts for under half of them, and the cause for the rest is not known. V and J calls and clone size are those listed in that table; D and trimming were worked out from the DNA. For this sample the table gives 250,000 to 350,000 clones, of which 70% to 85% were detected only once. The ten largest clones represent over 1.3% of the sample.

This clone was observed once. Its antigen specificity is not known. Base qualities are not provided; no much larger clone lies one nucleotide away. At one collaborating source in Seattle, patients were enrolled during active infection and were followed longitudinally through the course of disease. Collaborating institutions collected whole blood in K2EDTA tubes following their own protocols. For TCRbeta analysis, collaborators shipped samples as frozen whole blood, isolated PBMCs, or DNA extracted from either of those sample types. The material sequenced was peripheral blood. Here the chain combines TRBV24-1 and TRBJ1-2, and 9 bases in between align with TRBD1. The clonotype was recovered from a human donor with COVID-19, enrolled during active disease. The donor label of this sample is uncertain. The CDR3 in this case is CATSDFDRGYGYTF. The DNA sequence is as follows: TGTGCCACCAGTGATTTTGACAGGGGGTATGGCTACACCTTC.